These T cell receptor beta chains were read from a single sample in a study of spatial heterogeneity in lung cancer. TCRdb ran MiXCR on the 5' RACE reads and lists one entry per CDR3 protein. The table records 4,200 or so distinct CDR3 sequences, over 8% of them present only once. The sequenced sample was PBMCs, obtained at surgery. The receptors derive from a male donor with early-stage non-small cell lung cancer. CDR3s include the opening cysteine and the closing phenylalanine or tryptophan. The order of the fields is D gene, CDR3 length, clone size, J gene, V gene, CDR3 DNA, CDR3 protein. D genes are given only for firm matches. Clone size, where shown, is once, few, many, or a class for clones that have expanded.

D gene: NA; CDR3 length: 14; clone size: many; J gene: TRBJ2-7; V gene: TRBV2; CDR3 DNA: TGTGCCAGCAGTGATGGGGTTAGCTCCTACGAGCAGTACTTC; CDR3 protein: CASSDGVSSYEQYF
D gene: TRBD1; CDR3 length: 14; clone size: many; J gene: TRBJ1-5; V gene: TRBV20-1; CDR3 DNA: TGCAGTGCTAGTACAGGGGGAAACAATCAGCCCCAGCATTTT; CDR3 protein: CSASTGGNNQPQHF
D gene: NA; CDR3 length: 15; clone size: hyperexpanded; J gene: TRBJ1-2; V gene: TRBV2; CDR3 DNA: TGTGCCAGCAGTTTCCGAGGGGGGGCGGATGAAGGCTACACCTTC; CDR3 protein: CASSFRGGADEGYTF
D gene: TRBD1; CDR3 length: 16; clone size: many; J gene: TRBJ1-6; V gene: TRBV20-1; CDR3 DNA: TGCAGTGCTAGTAAAGGGGACAGCTCCTATAATTCACCCCTCCACTTT; CDR3 protein: CSASKGDSSYNSPLHF
D gene: NA; CDR3 length: 14; clone size: medium-sized; J gene: TRBJ1-6; V gene: TRBV2; CDR3 DNA: TGTGCCAGCAGGGGTGGAACTCAAGATTCACCCCTCCACTTT; CDR3 protein: CASRGGTQDSPLHF
D gene: NA; CDR3 length: 13; clone size: many; J gene: TRBJ2-2; V gene: TRBV5-1; CDR3 DNA: TGCGCCAGCACCAGCTCGGGAACCGGGGAGCTGTTTTTT; CDR3 protein: CASTSSGTGELFF
D gene: TRBD1; CDR3 length: 14; clone size: NA; J gene: TRBJ1-5; V gene: TRBV7-9; CDR3 DNA: TGTGCCAGCGGCTTAGTAGGGGGCAGTCAGCCCCAGCATTTT; CDR3 protein: CASGLVGGSQPQHF
D gene: TRBD1; CDR3 length: 14; clone size: NA; J gene: TRBJ1-2; V gene: TRBV5-1; CDR3 DNA: TGCGCCAGCAGCTTGGGGACAGGGTCCTATGGCTACACCTTC; CDR3 protein: CASSLGTGSYGYTF
D gene: NA; CDR3 length: 15; clone size: many; J gene: TRBJ2-1; V gene: TRBV3-1; CDR3 DNA: TGTGCCAGCAGCCACACGGACCCCCTCCACAATGAGCAGTTCTTC; CDR3 protein: CASSHTDPLHNEQFF
D gene: NA; CDR3 length: 14; clone size: NA; J gene: TRBJ2-5; V gene: TRBV5-1; CDR3 DNA: TGCGCCAGCAGTTGGAGGACGGAGCAAGAGACCCAGTACTTC; CDR3 protein: CASSWRTEQETQYF
D gene: NA; CDR3 length: 13; clone size: NA; J gene: TRBJ2-5; V gene: TRBV11-2; CDR3 DNA: TGTGCCAGCAGCTTAGCGCCTCTCGAGACCCAGTACTTC; CDR3 protein: CASSLAPLETQYF
D gene: NA; CDR3 length: 15; clone size: NA; J gene: TRBJ1-2; V gene: TRBV4-1; CDR3 DNA: TGCGCCAGCAGCCAAGAAGGGTCATACGGGGGAGGCTACACCTTC; CDR3 protein: CASSQEGSYGGGYTF
D gene: NA; CDR3 length: 14; clone size: medium-sized; J gene: TRBJ2-7; V gene: TRBV5-1; CDR3 DNA: TGCGCCAGCAGCTTGGTATATTCTGAAGACGAGCAGTACTTC; CDR3 protein: CASSLVYSEDEQYF
D gene: NA; CDR3 length: 13; clone size: many; J gene: TRBJ1-1; V gene: TRBV20-1; CDR3 DNA: TGCAGTGCAATGAATTCAGGGGACACTGAAGCTTTCTTT; CDR3 protein: CSAMNSGDTEAFF
D gene: NA; CDR3 length: 17; clone size: many; J gene: TRBJ2-3; V gene: TRBV23-1; CDR3 DNA: TGCGCCAGCTGGGGGGACCAGAGCGGCGCGGGCACAGATACGCAGTATTTT; CDR3 protein: CASWGDQSGAGTDTQYF
D gene: TRBD2; CDR3 length: 15; clone size: many; J gene: TRBJ2-1; V gene: TRBV28; CDR3 DNA: TGTGCCAGCAGTTCCGGGCGGGGGGGCAACCTTGAGCAGTTCTTC; CDR3 protein: CASSSGRGGNLEQFF
D gene: NA; CDR3 length: 14; clone size: many; J gene: TRBJ2-7; V gene: TRBV28; CDR3 DNA: TGTGCCAGCACCCGCAGAGGGAGCTCCTACGAGCAGTACTTC; CDR3 protein: CASTRRGSSYEQYF
D gene: NA; CDR3 length: 13; clone size: medium-sized; J gene: TRBJ2-7; V gene: TRBV11-1; CDR3 DNA: TGTGCCAGCAGCTTAACACAGTCCTACGAGCAGTACTTC; CDR3 protein: CASSLTQSYEQYF
D gene: NA; CDR3 length: 14; clone size: many; J gene: TRBJ2-7; V gene: TRBV5-6; CDR3 DNA: TGTGCCAGCAGCTTATATGGAGCCGGCTACGAGCAGTACTTC; CDR3 protein: CASSLYGAGYEQYF
D gene: TRBD1; CDR3 length: 16; clone size: NA; J gene: TRBJ2-7; V gene: TRBV5-1; CDR3 DNA: TGCGCCAGCAGCTGGGACAGGCGGACCAAAACCTACGAGCAGTACTTC; CDR3 protein: CASSWDRRTKTYEQYF
D gene: NA; CDR3 length: 14; clone size: NA; J gene: TRBJ2-5; V gene: TRBV18; CDR3 DNA: TGTGCCAGCTCACGGGACACGGCCCAAGAGACCCAGTACTTC; CDR3 protein: CASSRDTAQETQYF
D gene: TRBD2; CDR3 length: 13; clone size: many; J gene: TRBJ2-4; V gene: TRBV10-1; CDR3 DNA: TGCGCCAGCAGTGCCTTGGGCGGGGGGCTTTTGCACTTC; CDR3 protein: CASSALGGGLLHF
D gene: NA; CDR3 length: 14; clone size: few; J gene: TRBJ2-5; V gene: TRBV3-1; CDR3 DNA: TGTGCCAGCAGCCGCCCTCGACCAAAAGAGACCCAGTACTTC; CDR3 protein: CASSRPRPKETQYF
D gene: TRBD2; CDR3 length: 14; clone size: medium-sized; J gene: TRBJ2-7; V gene: TRBV5-1; CDR3 DNA: TGCGCCAGCAGCTTGGCCGGGGGGGCGAATGAGCAGTACTTC; CDR3 protein: CASSLAGGANEQYF
D gene: NA; CDR3 length: 11; clone size: NA; J gene: TRBJ2-4; V gene: TRBV7-2; CDR3 DNA: TGTGCCAGCAGCAATAGCAGGGCTAGGTACTTC; CDR3 protein: CASSNSRARYF
D gene: TRBD2; CDR3 length: 19; clone size: many; J gene: TRBJ2-3; V gene: TRBV28; CDR3 DNA: TGTGCCAGCACCCCCCCCCAGGGACTAGCGACACGGGCGACAGATACGCAGTATTTT; CDR3 protein: CASTPPQGLATRATDTQYF
D gene: NA; CDR3 length: 13; clone size: NA; J gene: TRBJ2-5; V gene: TRBV10-3; CDR3 DNA: TGTGCCATCAGTGAAGGGGGAGCGGAGACCCAGTACTTC; CDR3 protein: CAISEGGAETQYF
D gene: NA; CDR3 length: 11; clone size: NA; J gene: TRBJ2-1; V gene: TRBV25-1; CDR3 DNA: TGTGCCAGCGACAGTTACAATGAGCAGTTCTTC; CDR3 protein: CASDSYNEQFF
D gene: NA; CDR3 length: 11; clone size: NA; J gene: TRBJ2-1; V gene: TRBV6-2/TRBV6-3; CDR3 DNA: TGTGCCAGCAGTTTCGGGAATGAGCAGTTCTTC; CDR3 protein: CASSFGNEQFF
D gene: TRBD1; CDR3 length: 13; clone size: few; J gene: TRBJ2-2; V gene: TRBV19; CDR3 DNA: TGTGCCAGTAATCTTCAGGGGGACGGGGAGCTGTTTTTT; CDR3 protein: CASNLQGDGELFF
D gene: NA; CDR3 length: 18; clone size: many; J gene: TRBJ2-5; V gene: TRBV7-9; CDR3 DNA: TGTGCCAGCAGCCTCGCGAACCATCCGACTCCTTACCAAGAGACCCAGTACTTC; CDR3 protein: CASSLANHPTPYQETQYF
D gene: TRBD1; CDR3 length: 11; clone size: many; J gene: TRBJ2-7; V gene: TRBV2; CDR3 DNA: TGTGCCAGGGGACAGGGGAACGAGCAGTACTTC; CDR3 protein: CARGQGNEQYF
D gene: TRBD1; CDR3 length: 14; clone size: many; J gene: TRBJ1-2; V gene: TRBV27; CDR3 DNA: TGTGCCAGCCGCCGGACAGGCCGTAACTATGGCTACACCTTC; CDR3 protein: CASRRTGRNYGYTF
D gene: NA; CDR3 length: 14; clone size: medium-sized; J gene: TRBJ2-1; V gene: TRBV10-3; CDR3 DNA: TGTGCCACGATGTTCTCGTTGGTCTACAATGAGCAGTTCTTC; CDR3 protein: CATMFSLVYNEQFF
D gene: NA; CDR3 length: 17; clone size: NA; J gene: TRBJ1-4; V gene: TRBV29-1; CDR3 DNA: TGCAGCGTTGAAGACCCCAATCGAGGGACAACTAATGAAAAACTGTTTTTT; CDR3 protein: CSVEDPNRGTTNEKLFF
D gene: TRBD1; CDR3 length: 14; clone size: medium-sized; J gene: TRBJ2-7; V gene: TRBV7-8; CDR3 DNA: TGTGCCAGCAGCCCCAGGACAGGGGGCTACGAGCAGTACTTC; CDR3 protein: CASSPRTGGYEQYF
D gene: NA; CDR3 length: 16; clone size: many; J gene: TRBJ2-6; V gene: TRBV9; CDR3 DNA: TGTGCCAGCAGAGACCGGTCCGGACCTGGGGCCAACGTCCTGACTTTC; CDR3 protein: CASRDRSGPGANVLTF
D gene: NA; CDR3 length: 14; clone size: many; J gene: TRBJ2-3; V gene: TRBV5-1; CDR3 DNA: TGCGCCAGCAGCTTGGCCACCCCCACAGATACGCAGTATTTT; CDR3 protein: CASSLATPTDTQYF
D gene: TRBD1; CDR3 length: 13; clone size: many; J gene: TRBJ2-7; V gene: TRBV6-6; CDR3 DNA: TGTGCCAGCAGCCACAGGGGTATCTACGAGCAGTACTTC; CDR3 protein: CASSHRGIYEQYF